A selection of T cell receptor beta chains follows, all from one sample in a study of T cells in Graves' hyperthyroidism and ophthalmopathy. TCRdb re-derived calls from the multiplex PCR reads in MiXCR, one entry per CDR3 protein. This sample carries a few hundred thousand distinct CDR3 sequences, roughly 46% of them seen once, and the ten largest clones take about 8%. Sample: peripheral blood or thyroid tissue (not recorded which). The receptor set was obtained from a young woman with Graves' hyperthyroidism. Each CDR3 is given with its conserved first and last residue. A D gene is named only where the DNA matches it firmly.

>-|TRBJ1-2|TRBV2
CASGVDGYTF
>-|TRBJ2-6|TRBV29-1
CSLRGASSGANVLTF
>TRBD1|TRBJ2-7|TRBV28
CASRTGESYEQCF
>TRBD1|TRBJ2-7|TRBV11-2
CASSLDLRGTGAFPYEQYF
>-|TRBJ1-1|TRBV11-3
CASSPNTERPTEAFF
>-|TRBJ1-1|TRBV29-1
CSVERGAEAFF
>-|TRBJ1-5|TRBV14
CASSQDGDQPQHF
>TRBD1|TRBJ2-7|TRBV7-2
CASSPWTGGLYEQYF
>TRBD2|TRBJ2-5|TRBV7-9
CASSLVTLAGVSPQYF
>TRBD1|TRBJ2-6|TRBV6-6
CASREQGFGANVLTF
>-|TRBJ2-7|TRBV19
CASSIGSSYEQYF
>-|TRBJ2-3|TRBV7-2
CASSPQRVTDTQYF
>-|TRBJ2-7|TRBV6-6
CASSYLDQYEQYF
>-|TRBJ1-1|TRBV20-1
CSARVVEKGMNTEAFF
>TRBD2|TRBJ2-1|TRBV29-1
CSVATGTSGRNEQFF
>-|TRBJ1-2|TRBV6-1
CASSAARGSWGYTF
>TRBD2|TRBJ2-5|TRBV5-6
CASSLRVGSGMVETQYF
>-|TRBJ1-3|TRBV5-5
CASSLEGIGNTIYF
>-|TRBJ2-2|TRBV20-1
CSARVQTSGELFF
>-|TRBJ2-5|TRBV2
CASSDVGQLETQYF
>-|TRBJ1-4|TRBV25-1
CASRLSGKLFF
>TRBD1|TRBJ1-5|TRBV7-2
CASSLGDREVDQPQHF
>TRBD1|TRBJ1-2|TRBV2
CASSHMTGATTNYGYTF
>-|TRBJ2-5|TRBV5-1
CASSLGASPGREETQYF
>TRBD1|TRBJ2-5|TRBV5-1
CASSIAWGQRQETQYF
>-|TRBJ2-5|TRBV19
CASSPGTVQETQYF
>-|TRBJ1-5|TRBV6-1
CASSPGPGGSWPQPQHF
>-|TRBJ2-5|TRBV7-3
CASSLTGSQQETQYF
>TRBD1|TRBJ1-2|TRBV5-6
CASSLVGQGSYGYTF
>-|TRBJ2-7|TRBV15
CATSSQVGEQYF
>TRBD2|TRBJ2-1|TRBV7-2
CASSDTGTRNNEQFF
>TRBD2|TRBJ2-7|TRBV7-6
CASSYGREQGEQYF
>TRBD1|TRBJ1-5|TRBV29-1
CSARQGGLRHQHF
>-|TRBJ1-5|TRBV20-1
CSARGTQDSNQPQHF
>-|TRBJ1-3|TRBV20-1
CSASDGFGNTIYF
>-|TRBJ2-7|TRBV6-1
CASSDWGQPQQYF
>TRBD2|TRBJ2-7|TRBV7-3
CASSQAGGVHEQYF
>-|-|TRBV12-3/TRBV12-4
CASMSGTMRNEQFF
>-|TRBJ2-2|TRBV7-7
CASSLDRTMGELFF
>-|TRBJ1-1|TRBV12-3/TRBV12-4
CASSLDGRSGAFF
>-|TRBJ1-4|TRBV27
CASSFTGKSEKLFF
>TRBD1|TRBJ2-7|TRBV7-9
CASSAGTGSYEQYF
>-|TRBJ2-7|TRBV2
CASTSTTSYEQYF
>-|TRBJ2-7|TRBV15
CATSRDDASLDEQYF
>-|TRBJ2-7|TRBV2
CASRAESYEQYF
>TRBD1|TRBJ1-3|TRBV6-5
CASSYSWTGSFSGNTIYF
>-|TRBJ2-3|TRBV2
CASRGTGTQYF
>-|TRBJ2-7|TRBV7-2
CASSLALSSNEQYF
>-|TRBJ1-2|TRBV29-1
CSGVTLGDGYTF
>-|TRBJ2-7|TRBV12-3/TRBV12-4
CASSLNQAREQYF